This T cell receptor (beta chain) stems from a study of blood T cell repertoires in COVID-19. Study-wide context: Sites across the United States, Italy and Spain contributed samples from acute and convalescent COVID-19. PBMCs, B-cell-depleted T cells, or T cells were the source of the cDNA or gDNA that made up the material.

Original processing methods: Reference gene primer amplification yielded estimated nucleated cell counts. Clones were sequenced by immunoSEQ multiplex PCR, and TCRdb holds only the in-frame ones, with some missing. The V and J calls and clone size were taken over from that table, and D and trimming were inferred from the DNA. The data show about 160,000 clones, about 81% seen once. V lost 2 bases and J lost 2, with 11 bases in between. Germline V gene data show CDR1 as GTSNPN and CDR2 as SVGIG (reference sequence). This CDR3 region has 14 residues. The sample consisted of peripheral blood. The sequence was obtained from a human donor in a cohort sampled during active COVID-19. The chain links TRBV30 to TRBJ2-3; no clear D. The DNA of the CDR3 is TGTGCCTGGAGTACCAGCGCGAACACAGATACGCAGTATTTT. Amino acid sequence: CAWSTSANTDTQYF.